One and the same sample provided the 16 T cell receptor beta chains below, sequenced in a study of T-cell memory formation after mild COVID-19. From the 5' RACE reads, TCRdb called clonotypes with MiXCR, one entry per CDR3 protein. Of approximately 430,000 distinct CDR3 sequences listed, more than 20% are singletons. Sample: PBMCs or a T cell subset sorted from them (not recorded which). The source is an adult woman who had mild COVID-19 (a few samples of this study predate the infection). Cell type and time point are not known.

The chain employs TRBV6-5 and TRBJ1-1, with 7 nucleotides matching TRBD1. Germline V CDR1 and CDR2: MNHEY, SVGAGI. CDR3 length: 17 residues. With 7 bases clipped from V and 5 bases from J, the junction kept 19 bases outside the gene matches. This chain's CDR3 is CASISRFTGALRTEAFF. CDR3 DNA: TGTGCCAGCATCTCAAGGTTCACAGGGGCCTTGAGAACTGAAGCTTTCTTT.

This clonotype was counted between two and nine times. V is TRBV18 and J is TRBJ2-7, with TRBD1 as a possible D gene (5 bases). Germline V gene sequence: CDR1 KGHSH, CDR2 LQKENI. Trimming stripped 1 base from V and 6 bases from J, with 10 bases between. The CDR3 has 13 residues. CDR3 DNA: TGTGCCAGCTCACCACTCAGGGCTAGCGAGCAGTACTTC. The encoded protein is CASSPLRASEQYF.

This clonotype has a handful of counts. The chain has TRBV3-1 and TRBJ1-5; no clear D. Germline CDR1 and CDR2: LGHDT and YNNKEL (reference sequence). The V end lost 5 bases, the J end lost 3 bases, and 14 bases lay between the germline ends. The CDR3 runs to 15 residues. In DNA form, the CDR3 reads TGTGCCAGCAGCTCAAGGAGGGTACCCAATCAGCCCCAGCATTTT. This gives the protein CASSSRRVPNQPQHF.

There are a few counts of this clonotype. The V gene is TRBV29-1, the J gene TRBJ2-3, with TRBD2 matching 14 bases. The CDR3 sequence is 15 residues long. Germline trimming cut 2 bases from V and 4 bases from J; bases unmatched to any gene: 2. The germline V gene has CDR1 SQVTM and CDR2 ANQGSEA. The CDR3 here is CSVERLAGGADTQYF. DNA for the CDR3: TGCAGCGTTGAAAGACTAGCGGGGGGGGCAGATACGCAGTATTTT.

This clonotype has only a few counts. This chain connects TRBV6-1 to TRBJ2-5; 7 bases are a match to TRBD2. The CDR3 length is 14 residues. V shed 7 bases and J 7 bases; nucleotides not matched to a gene: 12. The germline V gene has CDR1 MNHNS and CDR2 SASEGT. The CDR3 nucleotides are TGTGCCAGCATCGCCGGGACTACTCAGGGGACCCAGTACTTC. Its protein product is CASIAGTTQGTQYF.

In DNA form, the CDR3 reads TGTGCCAGCAGTCCTGACGCGGGGGCCTACAATGAGCAGTTCTTC. Translated, it gives CASSPDAGAYNEQFF. This chain uses TRBV6-5 with TRBJ2-1, with 7 bases lining up with TRBD2. V shed 5 bases and J 2 bases; nucleotides not matched to a gene: 6. This CDR3 comprises 15 residues. Germline lookup yields CDR1 MNHEY and CDR2 SVGAGI.

This clonotype was seen a handful of times. This chain connects TRBV12-3 or TRBV12-4 to TRBJ2-5; 13 nucleotides agree with TRBD2. The CDR3 has 14 amino acids. Unmatched junction bases numbered 2, after V lost 5 bases and J lost 5 bases. In nucleotides, the CDR3 is TGTGCCAGCAGTAGACTAGCGGGAGGTGAGACCCAGTACTTC. As protein: CASSRLAGGETQYF.

This clonotype has a handful of counts. The chain uses TRBV21-1 and TRBJ1-6; the D call TRBD1 from the table was never checked on the DNA. TRBV21-1 is assigned pseudogene status. CDR3 length equals 16 residues. CDR3 in amino acids: CASSKGLQGVNSPLHF. The CDR3 DNA reads TGTGCCAGCAGCAAAGGCCTCCAGGGGGTTAATTCACCCCTCCACTTT.

The chain has TRBV7-2 and TRBJ1-5; no clear D gene. The germline V gene encodes CDR1 SGHTA and CDR2 FQGNSA. The V gene lost 0 bases and the J gene lost 5 bases, with 8 bases spanning the gap. This CDR3 contains 14 residues. CDR3 residues: CASSLALQYQPQHF. The CDR3 nucleotides are TGTGCCAGCAGCTTAGCTCTACAGTATCAGCCCCAGCATTTT. Variable domain in full (rest from reference TRBV7-2 and TRBJ1-5): GAGVSQSPSNKVTEKGKDVELRCDPISGHTALYWYRQSLGQGLEFLIYFQGNSAPDKSGLPSDRFSAERTGGSVSTLTIQRTQQEDSAVYLCASSLALQYQPQHFGDGTRLSIL.

The chain couples TRBV7-9 to TRBJ2-3; no clear D gene. With 0 bases removed from V and 4 bases from J, the gap between germline ends came to 8 bases. The V gene's germline CDR1 is SEHNR and CDR2 FQNEAQ (reference sequence). The CDR3 sequence is 14 residues long. The CDR3 protein is CASSLAPSPDTQYF. The CDR3 DNA follows: TGTGCCAGCAGCTTAGCGCCCAGTCCAGATACGCAGTATTTT.

This clonotype was counted many times. For the CDR3, the DNA is TGTGCCATCAGACCGGGACAGGGGGTGAACACTGAAGCTTTCTTT. Amino acids: CAIRPGQGVNTEAFF. V gene TRBV10-3 combines with J gene TRBJ1-1; 11 bases line up with TRBD1. V lost 6 bases and J lost 0; bases outside the gene matches: 3. CDR1 and CDR2 (germline): ENHRY, SYGVKD. This CDR3 region has 15 residues.

This clonotype was found a few times. This CDR3 reads CASSSPRAPSYEQYF. In DNA form, the CDR3 reads TGTGCCAGCAGCTCACCCCGGGCTCCTAGCTACGAGCAGTACTTC. The chain joins TRBV7-9 to TRBJ2-7, with D uncertain. Trimming left V 4 bases short and J 3 bases short, with 16 bases between. The germline V gene encodes CDR1 SEHNR and CDR2 FQNEAQ (reference sequence). The CDR3 has 15 amino acids.

The chain carries TRBV12-5 and TRBJ2-3; no definite D call. The germline CDR1 and CDR2 sequences are LGHNT and FRNRAP. V gave up 0 bases and J gave up 0 bases, with 10 bases separating them. This CDR3 is built from 16 residues. The CDR3 here is CASGLVTAPSTDTQYF. In DNA, the CDR3 is TGTGCTAGTGGTTTGGTAACGGCGCCTAGCACAGATACGCAGTATTTT.

This chain links TRBV7-6 with TRBJ1-4, with D possibly TRBD1 on 5 matching bases. The CDR3 contains 15 residues. Germline CDR1 is SGHVS and CDR2 is FNYEAQ. Trimming took 1 base from V and 6 from J, leaving 12 bases between them. CDR3 nucleotide sequence: TGTGCCAGCAGCTTAGTTGGGGGTTTATATGAAAAACTGTTTTTT. Translated: CASSLVGGLYEKLFF.

In its sample, this clonotype was seen a few times. One end of the junction varies from germline; a read error may be responsible. V usage is TRBV7-7 and J usage is TRBJ2-2; D is ambiguous. Germline V gives CDR1 SSHAT, CDR2 FNYEAQ (reference sequence). This CDR3 region has 15 residues. The CDR3 region has the DNA TGTGCTAGCAGCTTAGGGCCACCAAACACCGGGGAGCTGTTTTTT. This encodes CASSLGPPNTGELFF. The complete variable domain, with remaining parts taken from reference TRBV7-7 and TRBJ2-2, reads GAGVSQSPRYKVTKRGQDVTLRCDPISSHATLYWYQQALGQGPEFLTYFNYEAQPDKSGLPSDRFSAERPEGSISTLTIQRTEQRDSAMYRCASSLGPPNTGELFFGEGSRLTVL.

J is TRBJ1-6 and V is TRBV6-5; TRBD1 might be the D (6 bases). Germline V CDR1 and CDR2: MNHEY, SVGAGI. The CDR3 runs 15 residues. V was clipped by 6 bases and J by 1 base, with 10 bases between them. The CDR3 reads CASRAQGSYNSPLHF. The CDR3 coding sequence is TGTGCCAGCAGAGCGCAGGGGTCCTATAATTCACCCCTCCACTTT.